Following are 30 T cell receptor beta chains from one sample sequenced in a study of Ad26.COV2.S vaccination and SARS-CoV-2 variants. Using immunoSEQ multiplex PCR, the repertoire was profiled, and TCRdb retains in-frame clones only, with some absent. The sample records tens of thousands of clones, under 90% being singletons. This specimen consisted of peripheral blood, obtained after recovery from COVID-19. These receptors were collected from a human donor who had recovered from COVID-19.

This chain uses TRBV7-3 with TRBJ2-1; 8 positions agree with TRBD2. The CDR3 covers 14 residues. Losses at the gene ends were 6 bases for V and 8 bases for J; bases not matched to a gene: 9. CDR1 is SGHTA and CDR2 is FQGTGA in the germline V gene. The CDR3, as DNA: TGTGCCAGCAGATCAAGACGGGAGGGAGATGAGCAGTTCTTC. Translated: CASRSRREGDEQFF.

The rearrangement joins TRBV5-6 to TRBJ2-1, with D possibly TRBD1 on 5 matching bases. V was shortened by 0 bases and J by 3 bases, with 10 bases between the two germline ends. CDR3 length: 15 residues. Germline lookup yields CDR1 SGHDT and CDR2 YYEEEE. The CDR3 is CASSLVQGIYNEQFF. The CDR3 DNA is TGTGCCAGCAGCTTGGTGCAGGGCATCTACAATGAGCAGTTCTTC. Drawing the rest from reference TRBV5-6 and TRBJ2-1, the complete variable domain is DAGVTQSPTHLIKTRGQQVTLRCSPKSGHDTVSWYQQALGQGPQFIFQYYEEEERQRGNFPDRFSGHQFPNYSSELNVNALLLGDSALYLCASSLVQGIYNEQFFGPGTRLTVL.

This chain uses TRBV6-2 or TRBV6-3 with TRBJ2-2, with 8 bases that match TRBD2. V shed 0 bases, J shed 4 bases, and the junction held 10 bases outside the gene matches. The CDR3 runs to 18 residues. Germline V gene sequence: CDR1 MNHEY, CDR2 SVGEGT. In DNA form, the CDR3 reads TGTGCCAGCAGTTACTCGATGCTAGCGGGCCTCCCCACCGGGGAGCTGTTTTTT. Translated, it gives CASSYSMLAGLPTGELFF.

The chain recombines TRBV6-2 or TRBV6-3 with TRBJ2-1; 8 nucleotides line up with TRBD2. Germline CDR1 is MNHEY and CDR2 is SVGEGT. The J segment lost 6 bases and the V segment lost 6 bases, leaving 4 bases of the junction unmatched. The CDR3 length is 13 residues. The CDR3 DNA follows: TGTGCCAGCAGCAGGGGACTAGGCAATGAGCAGTTCTTC. Residues: CASSRGLGNEQFF.

The table lists this clone with a count of one. The chain links TRBV12-2 to TRBJ2-1; the D call in the table, TRBD2, was not verified against the DNA. TRBV12-2 counts as a pseudogene. This CDR3 is built from 19 residues. Written as DNA, the CDR3 is TGTGCAAGTCGCTACCGGGATTCGTTGCGGGGTAGCTCCTACAATGAGCAGTTCTTC. Translation gives CASRYRDSLRGSSYNEQFF.

The count of this clone is one. This sequence joins TRBV28 and TRBJ2-4, with D possibly matching TRBD1 (6 bases). Trimming took off 11 bases at V and 7 bases at J, with 12 bases between the two ends. The V gene's germline CDR1 is MDHEN and CDR2 SYDVKM. The CDR3 consists of 11 residues. The CDR3 nucleotides read TGTGCCTCCACAGGGTATAACATTCAGTACTTC. Translation: CASTGYNIQYF.

This rearrangement joins TRBV6-2 or TRBV6-3 to TRBJ1-6; the match to TRBD1 covers 7 bases. The length of the CDR3 is 15 residues. Losses at the gene ends were 2 bases for V and 8 bases for J; bases not matched to a gene: 6. Germline assignment: CDR1 MNHEY and CDR2 SVGEGT. CDR3 sequence (DNA): TGTGCCAGCAGTTACAGGGGGCCCGGTGATTCACCCCTCCACTTT. This codes for CASSYRGPGDSPLHF.

This chain links TRBV6-4 with TRBJ2-1; D remains unclear. Looked up from germline, CDR1 is MRHNA and CDR2 is SNTAGT. There are 13 residues in the CDR3. Between the trimmed V and J ends, which lost 2 bases and 4 bases, there was a span of 6 bases. CDR3 in amino acids: CASSDRHYNEQFF. The DNA of the CDR3 is TGTGCCAGCAGTGACAGGCATTACAATGAGCAGTTCTTC.

The genes are TRBV19 and TRBJ2-1; TRBD2 might be the D (6 bases). Germline-derived CDR1 and CDR2 are LNHDA and SQIVND (reference sequence). The CDR3 sequence is 12 residues long. V shed 8 bases and J shed 8 bases, with 13 bases lying between them. Here the CDR3 reads CASGTPSDEQFF. The CDR3 coding sequence is TGTGCCAGTGGGACTCCCTCCGATGAGCAGTTCTTC.

V usage is TRBV7-9 and J usage is TRBJ2-7, with D perhaps given as TRBD1 or TRBD2 (5 bases each). CDR1 SEHNR and CDR2 FQNEAQ come from the germline V gene (reference sequence). This CDR3 has 14 amino acids. V was pared by 5 bases and J by 5 bases, with 16 bases between. The DNA for the CDR3 is TGTGCCAGCAGCCCCTCCGGGACCACCAACGAGCAGTACTTC. Translation: CASSPSGTTNEQYF.

The chain is built from TRBV7-2 and TRBJ2-7; D unclear. The CDR3 has 14 amino acids. Germline V lookup: CDR1 SGHTA, CDR2 FQGNSA. V was cut by 5 bases and J by 0 bases, with 11 bases left in between. In DNA form, the CDR3 reads TGTGCCAGCAGCCAGACGATGGGCTCCTACGAGCAGTACTTC. This gives the protein CASSQTMGSYEQYF.

The V call is TRBV10-3, the J call TRBJ2-3; 8 nucleotides line up with TRBD1. V lost 11 bases to trimming and J lost 6 bases; unmatched junction nucleotides: 13. The CDR3 sequence is 14 residues long. Germline V CDR1 and CDR2: ENHRY, SYGVKD. Here the CDR3 DNA reads TGTGCCGCCCGACCCGACAGGGGTACCGATACGCAGTATTTT. It yields the protein CAARPDRGTDTQYF.

The V gene is TRBV28, the J gene TRBJ1-3; D is possibly TRBD1 (6 bases). CDR1 and CDR2 from the germline V gene are MDHEN and SYDVKM. V was shortened by 5 bases and J by 2 bases, with 13 bases between the two germline ends. The CDR3 sequence is 15 residues long. The CDR3 nucleotides read TGTGCCAGCAGTGCTGACTGGACAGCTGGAAACACCATATATTTT. Its translation is CASSADWTAGNTIYF.

This sequence joins TRBV7-7 and TRBJ2-2; unclear D gene. CDR3 length equals 16 residues. Trimming shortened V by 5 bases and J by 2 bases, and 15 bases separated the two germline ends. Germline loops: CDR1 SSHAT, CDR2 FNYEAQ (reference sequence). The DNA for the CDR3 is TGTGCCAGCAGCCATAGGCCGCTCAGTAACACCGGGGAGCTGTTTTTT. Amino acid sequence: CASSHRPLSNTGELFF.

The chain couples TRBV5-1 to TRBJ1-5, with 8 bases lining up with TRBD1. This CDR3 has 15 residues. V shed 3 bases, J shed 2 bases, and the junction held 4 bases outside the gene matches. Germline V gene lookup returns CDR1 SGHRS and CDR2 YFSETQ. The CDR3 sequence is CASSSGQGGNQPQHF. In DNA, the CDR3 is TGCGCCAGCAGCTCCGGACAGGGCGGCAATCAGCCCCAGCATTTT.

The chain employs TRBV3-1 (or the pseudogene TRBV3-2) and TRBJ1-1; D may be TRBD1 (5 bases). Per the germline V gene, CDR1 is LGHDT and CDR2 is YNNKEL (reference sequence). The V and J ends lost 0 bases and 1 base respectively, with 9 bases between them. CDR3 length equals 15 residues. The chain's CDR3 is CASSQDRASNTEAFF. CDR3 nucleotide sequence: TGTGCCAGCAGCCAAGACAGGGCTTCGAACACTGAAGCTTTCTTT.

The V gene is TRBV2, the J gene TRBJ2-3, with 10 nucleotides matching TRBD2. CDR1 and CDR2 (germline): SNHLY, FYNNEI. Unmatched junction bases numbered 3, after V lost 8 bases and J lost 1 base. The CDR3 is 14 amino acids. CDR3 in DNA: TGTGCCAGCTCAGGACTAGCGGGCACAGATACGCAGTATTTT. Translating gives CASSGLAGTDTQYF.

This chain joins TRBV28 and TRBJ1-1, with a weak D call TRBD1 (5 bases). The germline V gene has CDR1 MDHEN and CDR2 SYDVKM. This CDR3 contains 15 residues. Trimming cost V 2 bases and J 4 bases, with 14 bases left between them. CDR3 nucleotides: TGTGCCAGCAGTTTAGTGAAGGGGCTGGCCACTGAAGCTTTCTTT. It encodes CASSLVKGLATEAFF.

The rearrangement joins TRBV18 to TRBJ1-1; D perhaps matches TRBD1 (6 bases). The V gene's germline CDR1 is KGHSH and CDR2 LQKENI. The CDR3 has 12 residues. Trimming took off 2 bases at V and 8 bases at J, with 9 bases between the two ends. CDR3 sequence reads: CASSPRGSEAFF. Written as DNA, the CDR3 is TGTGCCAGCTCACCAAGGGGGTCCGAAGCTTTCTTT.

V usage is TRBV6-6 and J usage is TRBJ1-6; D call uncertain. Germline V gives CDR1 MNHNY, CDR2 SVGAGI (reference sequence). V dropped 7 bases and J dropped 4 bases, with 11 bases sitting between them. The CDR3 spans 14 residues. For the CDR3, the DNA is TGTGCCAGCATGGAGGGAAGATATAATTCACCCCTCCACTTT. Its protein is CASMEGRYNSPLHF.

There are a few counts of this clone. The chain has TRBV11-3 and TRBJ2-5; unclear D gene. This CDR3 has 17 residues. The germline gives CDR1 SGHNT, CDR2 YENEEA. V was shortened by 5 bases and J by 1 base, with 20 bases between the two germline ends. The CDR3 is CASSLPETLGVQETQYF. In DNA form, the CDR3 reads TGTGCCAGCAGCCTACCCGAGACCTTAGGAGTCCAAGAGACCCAGTACTTC.

V and J are TRBV7-9 and TRBJ1-2; D unclear. The germline V and J ends were trimmed by 2 bases and 0 bases, with 4 bases remaining between them. Looked up from germline, CDR1 is SEHNR and CDR2 is FQNEAQ (reference sequence). The CDR3 is 13 amino acids. The CDR3 DNA is TGTGCCAGCAGCTTAAAAGCTAACTATGGCTACACCTTC. As protein: CASSLKANYGYTF.

The gene calls are TRBV7-3 and TRBJ1-1; weak D call: TRBD1 (5 bases). Germline assignment: CDR1 SGHTA and CDR2 FQGTGA. Trimming took off 1 base at V and 5 bases at J, with 20 bases between the two ends. The CDR3 consists of 17 residues. The CDR3 nucleotides are TGTGCCAGCAGCTTAATGCCACTTCCGGGGCGTCGGACTGAAGCTTTCTTT. It is translated as CASSLMPLPGRRTEAFF. Complete variable domain (other parts from reference TRBV7-3 and TRBJ1-1): GAGVSQTPSNKVTEKGKYVELRCDPISGHTALYWYRQSLGQGPEFLIYFQGTGAADDSGLPNDRFFAVRPEGSVSTLKIQRTERGDSAVYLCASSLMPLPGRRTEAFFGQGTRLTVV.

The rearrangement uses TRBV4-3 and TRBJ2-3; weak D call: TRBD1 (6 bases). Per germline, CDR1 LGHNA and CDR2 YSLEER. This CDR3 spans 13 amino acids. The germline V and J ends were trimmed by 4 bases and 6 bases, with 11 bases remaining between them. In DNA, the CDR3 is TGCGCCAGCAGCCTCAGGGGTTCGGATACGCAGTATTTT. It is translated as CASSLRGSDTQYF.

V usage is TRBV11-3 and J usage is TRBJ2-1; the D gene could be TRBD1 or TRBD2 (6 bases each). V was shortened by 1 base and J by 0 bases, with 13 bases between the two germline ends. CDR3 length: 17 amino acids. CDR1 is SGHNT, CDR2 YENEEA, per germline. The CDR3 region is CASSLGGAVSSYNEQFF. The CDR3 DNA reads TGTGCCAGCAGCTTAGGGGGGGCGGTTAGCTCCTACAATGAGCAGTTCTTC.

The chain joins TRBV4-1 to TRBJ1-1; D unclear. Germline V gene lookup returns CDR1 MGHRA and CDR2 YSYEKL. The CDR3 extends over 13 amino acids. Between the trimmed V and J ends, which lost 1 base and 6 bases, there was a span of 9 bases. As DNA, the CDR3 is TGCGCCAGCAGCCAAGGACCGGGAGCTGAAGCTTTCTTT. Translation gives CASSQGPGAEAFF.

The gene calls are TRBV19 and TRBJ1-5, with TRBD1 as a possible D gene (6 bases). Between the trimmed V and J ends, which lost 1 base and 3 bases, there was a span of 16 bases. CDR1 is LNHDA, CDR2 SQIVND, per germline (reference sequence). This CDR3 region has 17 residues. CDR3 loop: CASSIGGPGALNQPQHF. CDR3 sequence (DNA): TGTGCCAGTAGTATAGGGGGCCCGGGGGCCCTCAATCAGCCCCAGCATTTT.

This clone came up once. This sequence joins TRBV7-9 and TRBJ2-3; 9 bases agree with TRBD1. The junction had 7 bases not matched to a gene; V was cut back by 5 bases and J by 4 bases. Germline CDR1 SEHNR, CDR2 FQNEAQ (reference sequence). CDR3 length equals 15 residues. The CDR3 reads CASSRPGQGPDTQYF. CDR3 coding DNA: TGTGCCAGCAGCCGTCCGGGACAGGGTCCAGATACGCAGTATTTT.

The V call is TRBV5-5, the J call TRBJ1-6; the D gene is possibly TRBD1 (5 bases). The CDR3 runs 15 residues. V lost 0 bases, J lost 9 bases, and 13 bases lay in between. Germline CDR1 SGHKS, CDR2 YYEKEE (reference sequence). CDR3 amino acids: CASSLGGAAVSPLHF. The CDR3, as DNA: TGTGCCAGCAGCTTGGGTGGGGCAGCCGTTTCACCCCTCCACTTT.

This clone was recorded only once. This chain links TRBV28 with TRBJ1-4; D is uncertain. V was shortened by 3 bases and J by 4 bases, with 9 bases between the two germline ends. Looked up from germline, CDR1 is MDHEN and CDR2 is SYDVKM. The CDR3 loop spans 14 amino acids. The CDR3 sequence is CASSLNGINEKLFF. The CDR3 DNA sequence: TGTGCCAGCAGTTTGAATGGCATTAATGAAAAACTGTTTTTT. The variable domain in full, completed from reference TRBV28 and TRBJ1-4, reads DVKVTQSSRYLVKRTGEKVFLECVQDMDHENMFWYRQDPGLGLRLIYFSYDVKMKEKGDIPEGYSVSREKKERFSLILESASTNQTSMYLCASSLNGINEKLFFGSGTQLSVL.